A single sample is the source of the 5 T cell receptor beta chains below, sequenced in a study of blood T cell repertoires in COVID-19. TCRdb's table, derived via immunoSEQ multiplex PCR, lists solely in-frame clones and lacks some. The sample lists under 200,000 clones; around 79% were seen once. The sample consisted of peripheral blood. Receptors originate from a woman in her sixties with COVID-19, enrolled during active disease.

The J gene is TRBJ1-6, the V gene TRBV7-9; the D gene is possibly TRBD1 (5 bases). Deletions cut 4 bases from V and 6 bases from J, with 10 bases between. This CDR3 has 14 amino acids. Germline V lookup: CDR1 SEHNR, CDR2 FQNEAQ (reference sequence). The CDR3 loop reads CASSSSGGNSPLHF. In nucleotides, the CDR3 is TGTGCCAGCAGCTCGTCGGGGGGTAATTCACCCCTCCACTTT.

The chain combines TRBV6-2 or TRBV6-3 with TRBJ1-6; D gene unclear. With 6 bases removed from V and 8 bases from J, the gap between germline ends came to 17 bases. This CDR3 is 15 amino acids long. Germline V gene data show CDR1 as MNHEY and CDR2 as SVGEGT. This chain's CDR3 is CASSPRGGSDSPLHF. CDR3 DNA sequence: TGTGCCAGCAGCCCTCGGGGAGGGTCGGATTCACCCCTCCACTTT.

The chain combines TRBV5-1 with TRBJ2-3, with D possibly TRBD2 on 6 matching bases. Looked up from germline, CDR1 is SGHRS and CDR2 is YFSETQ. Trimming took 0 bases from V and 2 from J, leaving 13 bases between them. CDR3 length equals 16 residues. The CDR3 loop is CASSLAGAAPTDTQYF. The CDR3 nucleotides are TGCGCCAGCAGCTTGGCGGGAGCCGCTCCCACAGATACGCAGTATTTT.

This clone was detected only a few times. This chain uses TRBV12-3 or TRBV12-4 with TRBJ2-7; D is uncertain. V shed 6 bases and J shed 4 bases, with 7 bases lying between them. CDR3 length equals 11 residues. CDR3 in amino acids: CASSRGYEQYF. For the CDR3, the DNA is TGTGCCAGCAGCCGCGGTTACGAGCAGTACTTC.

V usage is TRBV28 and J usage is TRBJ1-2, with a tentative D call TRBD1 (5 bases). Germline lookup yields CDR1 MDHEN and CDR2 SYDVKM. CDR3 length: 12 residues. V was cut by 8 bases and J by 6 bases, with 13 bases left in between. The CDR3 protein is CASGAGRHGYTF. CDR3 DNA sequence: TGTGCCAGCGGGGCCGGGCGACATGGCTACACCTTC.